What follows describes a single TCR beta chain. The entry originates in a study of blood T cell repertoires in COVID-19. Profiled with immunoSEQ multiplex PCR; TCRdb holds only in-frame clones, not every one. Among some 410,000 clones, 70% to 90% were seen once, and the ten largest hold more than 0.9%. The CDR3 has 17 amino acids. The sequenced material came from PBMCs or T cells enriched from blood (not recorded which). This sequence was found in a woman aged 25 to 39 with acute COVID-19. V gene TRBV12-2 combines with J gene TRBJ1-2; the D call of TRBD1 is as the table states it, not checked on the DNA. TRBV12-2 is a listed pseudogene. The DNA for the CDR3 is TGTGCAAGTCGCTCCCGGGCGCCGGCGACAGGCAACTATGGCTACACCTTC. The encoded protein is CASRSRAPATGNYGYTF.